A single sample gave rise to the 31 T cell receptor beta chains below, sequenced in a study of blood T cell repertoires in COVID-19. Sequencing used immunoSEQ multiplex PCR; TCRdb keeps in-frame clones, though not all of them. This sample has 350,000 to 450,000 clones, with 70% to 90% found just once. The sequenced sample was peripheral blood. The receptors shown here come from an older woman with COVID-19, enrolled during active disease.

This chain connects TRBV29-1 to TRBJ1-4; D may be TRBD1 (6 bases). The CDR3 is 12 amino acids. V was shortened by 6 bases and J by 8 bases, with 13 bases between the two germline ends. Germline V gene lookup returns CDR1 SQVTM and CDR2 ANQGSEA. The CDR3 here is CSVRVGGEKLFF. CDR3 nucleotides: TGCAGCGTGAGAGTAGGGGGAGAAAAACTGTTTTTT.

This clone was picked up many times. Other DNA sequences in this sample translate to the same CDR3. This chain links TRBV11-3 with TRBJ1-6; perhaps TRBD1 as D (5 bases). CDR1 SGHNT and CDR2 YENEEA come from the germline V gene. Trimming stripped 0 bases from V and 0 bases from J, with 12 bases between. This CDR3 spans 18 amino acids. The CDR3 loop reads CASSLDQGGSSYNSPLHF. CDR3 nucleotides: TGTGCCAGCAGCTTAGACCAGGGAGGGAGCTCCTATAATTCACCCCTCCACTTT.

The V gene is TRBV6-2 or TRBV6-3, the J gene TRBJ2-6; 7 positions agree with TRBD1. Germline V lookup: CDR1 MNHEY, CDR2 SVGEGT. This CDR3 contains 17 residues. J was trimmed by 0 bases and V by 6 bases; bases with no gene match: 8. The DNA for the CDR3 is TGTGCCAGCAGCGACGGGACAGACCTCTCTGGGGCCAACGTCCTGACTTTC. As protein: CASSDGTDLSGANVLTF.

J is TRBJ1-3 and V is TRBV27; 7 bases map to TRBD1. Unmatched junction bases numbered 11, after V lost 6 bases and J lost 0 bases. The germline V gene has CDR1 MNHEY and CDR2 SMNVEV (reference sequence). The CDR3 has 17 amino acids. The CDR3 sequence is CASRGERQGFSGNTIYF. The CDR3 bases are TGTGCCAGCAGAGGGGAGAGACAGGGATTCTCTGGAAACACCATATATTTT.

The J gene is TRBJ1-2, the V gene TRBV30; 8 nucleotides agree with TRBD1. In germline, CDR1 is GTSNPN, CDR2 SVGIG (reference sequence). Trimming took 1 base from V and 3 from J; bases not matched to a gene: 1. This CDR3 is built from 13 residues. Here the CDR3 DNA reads TGTGCCTGGAGTGGACAGGGGTACTATGGCTACACCTTC. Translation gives CAWSGQGYYGYTF.

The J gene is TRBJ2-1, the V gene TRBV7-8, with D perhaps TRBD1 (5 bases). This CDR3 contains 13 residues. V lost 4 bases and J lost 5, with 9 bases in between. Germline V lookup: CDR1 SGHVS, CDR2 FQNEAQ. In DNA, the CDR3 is TGTGCCAGCAGCTCCGGCAGGGACAATGAGCAGTTCTTC. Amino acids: CASSSGRDNEQFF.

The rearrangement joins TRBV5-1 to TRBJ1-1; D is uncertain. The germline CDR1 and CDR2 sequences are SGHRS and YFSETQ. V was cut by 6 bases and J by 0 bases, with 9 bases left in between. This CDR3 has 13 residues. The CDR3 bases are TGCGCCAGCAAAGTTGACATGAACACTGAAGCTTTCTTT. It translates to CASKVDMNTEAFF.

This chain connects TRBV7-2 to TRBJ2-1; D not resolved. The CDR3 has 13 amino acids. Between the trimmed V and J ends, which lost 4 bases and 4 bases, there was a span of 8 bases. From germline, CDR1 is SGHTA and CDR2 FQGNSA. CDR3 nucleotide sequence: TGTGCCAGCAGCTCCCCCGGTTACAATGAGCAGTTCTTC. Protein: CASSSPGYNEQFF.

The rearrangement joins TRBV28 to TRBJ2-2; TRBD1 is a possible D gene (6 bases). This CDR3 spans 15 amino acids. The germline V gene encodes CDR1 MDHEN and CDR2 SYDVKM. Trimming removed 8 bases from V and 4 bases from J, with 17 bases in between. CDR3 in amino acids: CASVGRGAGTGELFF. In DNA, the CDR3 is TGTGCCAGCGTTGGCAGGGGCGCGGGCACCGGGGAGCTGTTTTTT.

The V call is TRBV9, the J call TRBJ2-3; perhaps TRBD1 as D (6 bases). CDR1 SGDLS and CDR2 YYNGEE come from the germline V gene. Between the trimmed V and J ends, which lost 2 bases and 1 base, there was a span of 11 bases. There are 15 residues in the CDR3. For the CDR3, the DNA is TGTGCCAGCAGCGTCTACAGGGTGGGCACAGATACGCAGTATTTT. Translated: CASSVYRVGTDTQYF.

CDR3 loop: CASSTRGGRETQYF. The CDR3 bases are TGTGCCAGCAGCACACGGGGGGGGCGAGAGACCCAGTACTTC. The chain joins TRBV11-2 to TRBJ2-5; TRBD2 matches 8 bases. CDR1 and CDR2 from the germline V gene are SGHAT and FQNNGV. This CDR3 region has 14 residues. V gave up 5 bases and J gave up 4 bases; unmatched junction bases: 6.

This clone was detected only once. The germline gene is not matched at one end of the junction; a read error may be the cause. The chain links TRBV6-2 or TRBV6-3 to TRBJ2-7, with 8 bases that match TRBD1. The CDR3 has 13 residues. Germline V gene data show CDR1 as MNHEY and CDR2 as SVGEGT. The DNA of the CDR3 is TGTGCCAGCACCCCGGCGCAGGGGGCCCGAGCTGTCTTC. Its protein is CASTPAQGARAVF.

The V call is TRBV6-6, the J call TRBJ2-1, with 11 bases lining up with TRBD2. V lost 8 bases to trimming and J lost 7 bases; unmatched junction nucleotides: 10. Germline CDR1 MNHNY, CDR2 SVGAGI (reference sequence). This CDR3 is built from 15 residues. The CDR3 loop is CASGILAGGDNEQFF. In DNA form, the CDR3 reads TGTGCCAGCGGGATCCTAGCGGGGGGTGATAATGAGCAGTTCTTC.

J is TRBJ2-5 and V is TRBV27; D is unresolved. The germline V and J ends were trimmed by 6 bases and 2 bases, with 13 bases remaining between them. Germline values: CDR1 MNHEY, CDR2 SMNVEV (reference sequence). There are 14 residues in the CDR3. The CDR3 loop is CASRPHSQQETQYF. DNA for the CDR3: TGTGCCAGCAGACCCCACAGCCAACAAGAGACCCAGTACTTC.

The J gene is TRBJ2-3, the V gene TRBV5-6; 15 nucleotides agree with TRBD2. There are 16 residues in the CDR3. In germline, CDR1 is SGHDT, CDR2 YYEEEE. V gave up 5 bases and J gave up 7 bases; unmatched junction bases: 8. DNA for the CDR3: TGTGCCAGCAGTCATGGGACTAGCGGGGGGTCTCATACGCAGTATTTT. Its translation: CASSHGTSGGSHTQYF.

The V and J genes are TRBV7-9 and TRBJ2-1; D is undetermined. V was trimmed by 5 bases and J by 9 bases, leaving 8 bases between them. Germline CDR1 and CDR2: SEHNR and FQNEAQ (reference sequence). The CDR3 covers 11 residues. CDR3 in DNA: TGTGCCAGCAGCCTGATTAGTGAGCAGTTCTTC. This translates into CASSLISEQFF.

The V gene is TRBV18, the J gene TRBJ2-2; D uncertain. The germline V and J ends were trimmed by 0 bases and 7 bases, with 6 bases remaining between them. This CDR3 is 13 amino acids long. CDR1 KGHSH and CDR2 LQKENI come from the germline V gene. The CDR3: CASSPPSSGELFF. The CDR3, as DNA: TGTGCCAGCTCACCACCGTCGAGCGGGGAGCTGTTTTTT.

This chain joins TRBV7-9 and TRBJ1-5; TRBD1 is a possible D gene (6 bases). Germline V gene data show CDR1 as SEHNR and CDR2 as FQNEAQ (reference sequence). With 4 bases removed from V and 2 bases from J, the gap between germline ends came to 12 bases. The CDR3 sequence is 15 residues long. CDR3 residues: CASSSGARGNQPQHF. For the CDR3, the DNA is TGTGCCAGCAGCTCAGGGGCCAGGGGCAATCAGCCCCAGCATTTT.

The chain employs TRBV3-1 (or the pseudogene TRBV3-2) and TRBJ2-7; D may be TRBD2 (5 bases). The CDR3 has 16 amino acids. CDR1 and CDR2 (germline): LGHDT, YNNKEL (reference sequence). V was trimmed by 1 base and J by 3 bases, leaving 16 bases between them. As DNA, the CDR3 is TGTGCCAGCAGCCAAGGGTTGTTTAGCGATGACTACGAGCAGTACTTC. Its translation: CASSQGLFSDDYEQYF.

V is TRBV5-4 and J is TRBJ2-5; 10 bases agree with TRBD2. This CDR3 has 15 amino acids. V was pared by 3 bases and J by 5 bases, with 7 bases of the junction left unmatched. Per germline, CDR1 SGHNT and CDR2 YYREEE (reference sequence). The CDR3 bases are TGTGCCAGCAGCTCCCGAAGCGGGGGGGGCGAGACCCAGTACTTC. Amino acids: CASSSRSGGGETQYF.

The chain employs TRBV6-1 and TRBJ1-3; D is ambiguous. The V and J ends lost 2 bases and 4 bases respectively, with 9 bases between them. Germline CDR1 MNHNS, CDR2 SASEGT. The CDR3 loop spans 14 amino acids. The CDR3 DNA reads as TGTGCCAGCAGTGAAAGCTATTCCGGAAACACCATATATTTT. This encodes CASSESYSGNTIYF.

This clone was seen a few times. The CDR3 loop is CAWAGQPNTEAFF. The CDR3 DNA reads TGTGCCTGGGCGGGACAGCCGAACACTGAAGCTTTCTTT. V usage is TRBV30 and J usage is TRBJ1-1, with 7 bases matching TRBD1. The CDR3 runs 13 residues. V was clipped by 5 bases and J by 1 base; unmatched bases: 4. In germline, CDR1 is GTSNPN, CDR2 SVGIG (reference sequence).

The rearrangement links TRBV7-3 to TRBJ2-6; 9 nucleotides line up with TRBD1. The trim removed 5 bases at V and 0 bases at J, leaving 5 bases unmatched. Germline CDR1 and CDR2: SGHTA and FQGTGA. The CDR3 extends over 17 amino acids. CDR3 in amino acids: CASSPPGQGSGANVLTF. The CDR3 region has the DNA TGTGCCAGCAGCCCTCCGGGACAGGGCTCTGGGGCCAACGTCCTGACTTTC.

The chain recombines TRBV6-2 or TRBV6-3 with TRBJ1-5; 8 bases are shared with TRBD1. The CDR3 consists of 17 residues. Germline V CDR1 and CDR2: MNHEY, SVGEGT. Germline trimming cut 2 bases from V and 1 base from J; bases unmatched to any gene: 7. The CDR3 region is CASSYETGVGSNQPQHF. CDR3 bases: TGTGCCAGCAGTTACGAGACAGGGGTCGGGAGCAATCAGCCCCAGCATTTT.

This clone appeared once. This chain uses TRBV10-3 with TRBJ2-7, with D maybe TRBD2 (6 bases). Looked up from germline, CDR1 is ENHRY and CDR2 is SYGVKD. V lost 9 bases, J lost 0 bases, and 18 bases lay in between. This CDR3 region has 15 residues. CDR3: CAICCWSGSSYEQYF. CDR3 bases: TGTGCCATTTGCTGTTGGAGCGGGTCCTCCTACGAGCAGTACTTC.

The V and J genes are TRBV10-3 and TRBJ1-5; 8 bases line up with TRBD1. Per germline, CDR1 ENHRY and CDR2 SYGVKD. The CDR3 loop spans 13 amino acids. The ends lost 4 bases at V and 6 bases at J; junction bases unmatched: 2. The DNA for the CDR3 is TGTGCCATCAGTGTACAGGGGGGTCAGCCCCAGCATTTT. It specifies CAISVQGGQPQHF.

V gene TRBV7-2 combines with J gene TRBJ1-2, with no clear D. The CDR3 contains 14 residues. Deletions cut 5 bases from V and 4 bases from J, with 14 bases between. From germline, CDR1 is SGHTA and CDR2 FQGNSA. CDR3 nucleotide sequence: TGTGCCAGCAGCCCCGATACAGTGTTCTATGGCTACACCTTC. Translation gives CASSPDTVFYGYTF.

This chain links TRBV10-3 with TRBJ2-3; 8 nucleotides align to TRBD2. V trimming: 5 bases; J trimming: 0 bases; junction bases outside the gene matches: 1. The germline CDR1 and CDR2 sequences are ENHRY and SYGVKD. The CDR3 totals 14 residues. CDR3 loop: CAISQRESTDTQYF. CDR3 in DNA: TGTGCCATCAGTCAGCGGGAGAGCACAGATACGCAGTATTTT.

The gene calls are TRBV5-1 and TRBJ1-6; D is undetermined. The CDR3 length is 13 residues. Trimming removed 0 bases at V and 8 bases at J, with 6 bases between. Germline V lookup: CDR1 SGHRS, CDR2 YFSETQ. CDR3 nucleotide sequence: TGCGCCAGCAGCTTGGGAACGGATTCACCCCTCCACTTT. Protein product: CASSLGTDSPLHF.

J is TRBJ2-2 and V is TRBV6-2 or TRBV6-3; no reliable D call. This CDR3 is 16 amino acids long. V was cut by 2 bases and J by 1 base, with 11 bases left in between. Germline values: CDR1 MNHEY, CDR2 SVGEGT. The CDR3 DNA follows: TGTGCCAGCAGTTACGTCGAGTCGGGGAACACCGGGGAGCTGTTTTTT. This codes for CASSYVESGNTGELFF.

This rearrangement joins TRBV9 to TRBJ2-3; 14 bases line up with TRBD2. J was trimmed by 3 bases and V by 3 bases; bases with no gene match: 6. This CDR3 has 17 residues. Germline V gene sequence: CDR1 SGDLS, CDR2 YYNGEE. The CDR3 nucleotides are TGTGCCAGCAGCGAGGCGGGACTAGCGGGGGTTACAGATACGCAGTATTTT. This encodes CASSEAGLAGVTDTQYF.